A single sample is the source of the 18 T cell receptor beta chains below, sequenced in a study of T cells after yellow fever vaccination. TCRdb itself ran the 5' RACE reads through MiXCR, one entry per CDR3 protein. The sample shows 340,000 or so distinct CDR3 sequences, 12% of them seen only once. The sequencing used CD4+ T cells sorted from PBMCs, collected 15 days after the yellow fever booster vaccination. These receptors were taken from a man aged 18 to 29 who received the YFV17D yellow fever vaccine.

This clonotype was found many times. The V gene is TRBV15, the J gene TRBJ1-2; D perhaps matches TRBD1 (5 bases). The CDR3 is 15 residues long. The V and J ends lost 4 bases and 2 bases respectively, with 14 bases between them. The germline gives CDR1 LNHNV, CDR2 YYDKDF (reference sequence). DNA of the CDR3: TGTGCCACCAGCACTCAGGGAGAGGCAAACTATGGCTACACCTTC. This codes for CATSTQGEANYGYTF.

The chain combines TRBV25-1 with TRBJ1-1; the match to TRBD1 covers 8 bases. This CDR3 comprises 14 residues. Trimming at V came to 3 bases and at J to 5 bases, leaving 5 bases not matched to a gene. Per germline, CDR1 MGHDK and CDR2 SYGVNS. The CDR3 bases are TGTGCCAGCAGTGACCTTGACAGGGGAACTGAAGCTTTCTTT. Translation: CASSDLDRGTEAFF.

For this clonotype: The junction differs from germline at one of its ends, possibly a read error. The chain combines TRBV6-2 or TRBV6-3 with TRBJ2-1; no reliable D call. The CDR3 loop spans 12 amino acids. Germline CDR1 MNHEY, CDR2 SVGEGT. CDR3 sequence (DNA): TGTGCCAGCATCAACCTCTACGATGAGCAGTTCTTC. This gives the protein CASINLYDEQFF.

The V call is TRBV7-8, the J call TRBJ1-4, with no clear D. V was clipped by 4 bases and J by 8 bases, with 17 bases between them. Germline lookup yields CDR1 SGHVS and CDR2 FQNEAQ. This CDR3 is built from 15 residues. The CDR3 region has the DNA TGTGCCAGCAGCTCCTCGGATGCAACTTACGAAAAACTGTTTTTT. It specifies CASSSSDATYEKLFF.

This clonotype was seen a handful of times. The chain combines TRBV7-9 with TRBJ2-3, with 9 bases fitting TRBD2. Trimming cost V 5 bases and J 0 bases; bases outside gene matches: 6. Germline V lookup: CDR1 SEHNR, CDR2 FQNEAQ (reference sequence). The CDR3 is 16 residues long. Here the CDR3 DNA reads TGTGCCAGCAGCACCCCTAGCGGGGCCAGCACAGATACGCAGTATTTT. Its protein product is CASSTPSGASTDTQYF.

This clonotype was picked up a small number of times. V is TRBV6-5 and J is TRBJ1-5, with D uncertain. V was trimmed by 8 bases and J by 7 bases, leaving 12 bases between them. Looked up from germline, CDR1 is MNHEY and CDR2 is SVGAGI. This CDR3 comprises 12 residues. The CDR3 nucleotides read TGTGCCAGCGGTGGAGGAGGGCAGCCCCAGCATTTT. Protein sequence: CASGGGGQPQHF.

The CDR3 region has the DNA TGTGCCAGCAGCTTAGTCCAGACTAGCGGTTACTTCGCGAACACCGGGGAGCTGTTTTTT. As protein: CASSLVQTSGYFANTGELFF. The V and J genes are TRBV11-2 and TRBJ2-2, with 9 bases lining up with TRBD2. The V and J ends lost 1 base and 0 bases, in that order; junction bases with no gene match: 12. The germline CDR1 and CDR2 sequences are SGHAT and FQNNGV. CDR3 length: 20 amino acids.

CDR3 region: CASSQERVEAFF. The CDR3 DNA reads as TGTGCCAGCAGCCAAGAGAGAGTTGAAGCTTTCTTT. V gene TRBV3-1 combines with J gene TRBJ1-1; unclear D gene. The CDR3 extends over 12 amino acids. The V end was cut by 0 bases, the J end by 7 bases, with 6 bases between. CDR1 and CDR2 from the germline V gene are LGHDT and YNNKEL (reference sequence).

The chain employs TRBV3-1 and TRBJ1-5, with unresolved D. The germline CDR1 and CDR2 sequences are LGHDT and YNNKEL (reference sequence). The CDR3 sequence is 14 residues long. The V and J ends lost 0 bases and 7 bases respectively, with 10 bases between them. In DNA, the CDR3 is TGTGCCAGCAGCCAAGATCGTTCTTGGCAGCCCCAGCATTTT. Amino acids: CASSQDRSWQPQHF. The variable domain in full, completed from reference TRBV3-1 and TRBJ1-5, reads DTAVSQTPKYLVTQMGNDKSIKCEQNLGHDTMYWYKQDSKKFLKIMFSYNNKELIINETVPNRFSPKSPDKAHLNLHINSLELGDSAVYFCASSQDRSWQPQHFGDGTRLSIL.

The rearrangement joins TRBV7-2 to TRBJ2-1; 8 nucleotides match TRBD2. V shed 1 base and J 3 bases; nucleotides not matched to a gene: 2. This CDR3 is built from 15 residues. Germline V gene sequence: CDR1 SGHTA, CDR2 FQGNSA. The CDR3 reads CASSLGGGLYNEQFF. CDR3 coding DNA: TGTGCCAGCAGCTTAGGCGGGGGGCTCTACAATGAGCAGTTCTTC.

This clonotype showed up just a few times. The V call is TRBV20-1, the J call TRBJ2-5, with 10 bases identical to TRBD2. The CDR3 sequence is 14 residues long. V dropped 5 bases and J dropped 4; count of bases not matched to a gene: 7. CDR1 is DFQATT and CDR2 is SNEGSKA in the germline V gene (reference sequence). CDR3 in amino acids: CSAFLAGAGETQYF. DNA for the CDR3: TGCAGTGCTTTTCTAGCGGGGGCGGGAGAGACCCAGTACTTC.

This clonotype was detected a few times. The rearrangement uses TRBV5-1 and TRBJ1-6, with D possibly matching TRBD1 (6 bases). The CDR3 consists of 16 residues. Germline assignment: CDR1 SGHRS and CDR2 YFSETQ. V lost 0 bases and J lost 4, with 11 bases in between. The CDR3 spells CASSLAGQRYNSPLHF. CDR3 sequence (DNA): TGCGCCAGCAGCTTGGCTGGACAGAGATATAATTCACCCCTCCACTTT.

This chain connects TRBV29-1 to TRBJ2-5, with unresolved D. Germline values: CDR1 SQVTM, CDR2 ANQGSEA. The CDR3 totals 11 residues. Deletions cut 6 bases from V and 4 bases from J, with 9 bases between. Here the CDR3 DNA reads TGCAGCGTGTGGACCCTAGAGACCCAGTACTTC. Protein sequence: CSVWTLETQYF.

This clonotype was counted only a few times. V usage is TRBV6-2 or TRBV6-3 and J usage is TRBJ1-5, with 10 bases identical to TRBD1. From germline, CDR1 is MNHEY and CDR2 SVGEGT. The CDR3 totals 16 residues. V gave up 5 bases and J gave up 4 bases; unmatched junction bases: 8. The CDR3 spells CASSRRGQGVNQPQHF. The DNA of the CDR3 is TGTGCCAGCAGTCGCCGCGGACAGGGGGTGAATCAGCCCCAGCATTTT.

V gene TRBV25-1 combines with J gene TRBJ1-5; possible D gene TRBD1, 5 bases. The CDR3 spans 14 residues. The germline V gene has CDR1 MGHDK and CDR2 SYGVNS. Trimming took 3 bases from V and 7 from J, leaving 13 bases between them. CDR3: CASSDPGTPQPQHF. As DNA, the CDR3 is TGTGCCAGCAGTGACCCGGGGACTCCCCAGCCCCAGCATTTT.

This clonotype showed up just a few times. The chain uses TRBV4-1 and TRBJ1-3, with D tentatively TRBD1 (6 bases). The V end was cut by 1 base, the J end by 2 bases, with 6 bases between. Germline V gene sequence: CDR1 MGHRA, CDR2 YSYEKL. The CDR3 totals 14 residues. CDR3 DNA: TGCGCCAGCAGCCAAGCAGGGGCTGGAAACACCATATATTTT. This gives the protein CASSQAGAGNTIYF.

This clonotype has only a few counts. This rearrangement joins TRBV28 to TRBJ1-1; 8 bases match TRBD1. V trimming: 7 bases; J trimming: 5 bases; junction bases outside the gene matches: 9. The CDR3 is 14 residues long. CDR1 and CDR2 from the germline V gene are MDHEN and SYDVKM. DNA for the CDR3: TGTGCCAGCAAAAGGGGACAGGCGGGAACTGAAGCTTTCTTT. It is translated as CASKRGQAGTEAFF.

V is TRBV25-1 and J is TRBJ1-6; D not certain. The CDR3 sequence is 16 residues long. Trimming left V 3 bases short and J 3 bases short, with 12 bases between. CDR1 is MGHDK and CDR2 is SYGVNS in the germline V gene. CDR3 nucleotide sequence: TGTGCCAGCAGTGATAGGCCAGCCATCTATAATTCACCCCTCCACTTT. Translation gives CASSDRPAIYNSPLHF. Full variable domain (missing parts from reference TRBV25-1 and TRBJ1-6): EADIYQTPRYLVIGTGKKITLECSQTMGHDKMYWYQQDPGMELHLIHYSYGVNSTEKGDLSSESTVSRIRTEHFPLTLESARPSHTSQYLCASSDRPAIYNSPLHFGNGTRLTVT.